Included here is one T cell receptor beta chain sequence, with context. Antigen: not known. These data are taken from a study of T cell responses to AZD1222 COVID-19 vaccine. Study-level results: Along spike, vaccine-associated CD4 TCRs were found throughout, with dominance at 160-218 and 743-854. Clonal diversity was possibly underestimated; the donors were predominantly white British and more often female. Recipients of two AZD1222 doses showed rising Spike-specific TCR breadth and depth.

Germline loops: CDR1 MGHRA, CDR2 YSYEKL. V shed 0 bases and J 10 bases; nucleotides not matched to a gene: 4. This CDR3 region has 14 residues. Some clones are missing from TCRdb's copy, which holds only in-frame ones; the method was immunoSEQ multiplex PCR. The table records roughly 170,000 clones, roughly 94% of them present only once. This TCR derives from an adult who received the AZD1222 COVID-19 vaccine. The rearrangement uses TRBV4-1 and TRBJ1-5, with 9 positions matching TRBD1. Specimen: peripheral blood, collected 28 days after the second AZD1222 dose. In DNA, the CDR3 is TGCGCCAGCAGCCAAGAAACAGGGGGCGTACCCCAGCATTTT. Its translation is CASSQETGGVPQHF.